This TCR beta chain is from a study of blood T cell repertoires in COVID-19. Study background: The United States, Italy and Spain supplied acute and convalescent COVID-19 samples.

Using immunoSEQ multiplex PCR, the repertoire was profiled, and TCRdb retains in-frame clones only, with some absent. The table has around 99,000 clones, roughly 80% seen once. CDR1 and CDR2 (germline): LGHNT, FRNRAP. The CDR3 sequence is 15 residues long. Trimming removed 4 bases from V and 3 bases from J; junction bases left unmatched: 6. The rearrangement joins TRBV12-5 to TRBJ2-3, with 8 bases lining up with TRBD1. The TCR comes from a human donor in a cohort sampled during active or convalescent COVID-19. The sample consisted of peripheral blood. The CDR3 loop is CASGSGQGMTDTQYF. The CDR3 nucleotides are TGTGCTAGTGGTTCCGGACAGGGTATGACAGATACGCAGTATTTT.